This T cell receptor beta chain appears in the sequencing data of a study of blood T cell repertoires in COVID-19 (dated by TCRdb to the early 2020s). In the study overall: Samples from collaborators originated in the United States, Italy and Spain and spanned both the acute and convalescent phases of COVID-19. HLA class I and class II types, where available, came from metadata supplied by the sample provider rather than from assay-based typing. The repertoires were released in a freely available public database meant as a resource for research on the immune response to SARS-CoV-2. The dataset comprised deeply sampled blood TCRbeta repertoires from subjects exposed to, actively infected with, or recovered from COVID-19. Samples came from the ongoing ImmuneRACE study (first 160 participants) plus 1,254 subjects from 6 global collaborators. The sample metadata nearly always contained a de-identified subject ID, COVID-19 status, age in years and sex. The prospective study material was composed of cDNA or gDNA derived from T cells, B-cell-depleted T cells, or PBMCs. What the work shows at the level of the full study, not this receptor alone: How much clinical and demographic metadata was included differed by source and by participant, and the metadata was provided uncurated.

Whole blood was collected in K2EDTA tubes by collaborating institutions according to the institutions' own protocols. For TCRbeta analysis, collaborator samples were shipped as frozen whole blood, as isolated PBMCs, or as DNA extracted from either sample type. TCRbeta CDR3 regions were amplified from genomic DNA by means of the immunoSEQ Assay, a bias-controlled multiplex PCR. In the authors' own workflow: The number of nucleated cells in each sample was estimated by amplification of reference gene primers within the assay. To quantify the absolute abundance of each unique TCRbeta CDR3 rearrangement, sequence reads were collapsed and filtered. For each sample, productive Simpson clonality was calculated as the square root of Simpson's diversity index across productive rearrangements. Sourced from immuneACCESS, this table was stored by TCRdb with only in-frame sequences that have V and J called. A share of the clones is absent; for the studies checked, an unresolved V gene accounts for under half, and the remainder has no known explanation. The DNA gave D and trimming, while V, J and clone size come from that table. In all, the sample holds approximately 220,000 clones, and 81% of those were seen once. The ten biggest clones cover roughly 7.9% of the sample.

Concerning this clone itself: Its antigen target is currently unknown. No much larger clonotype is one base removed from it; base qualities were not supplied.

The CDR3 numbers 14 residues from cysteine through phenylalanine. Only the CDR3 region is kept as DNA, spanning 42 bases read in frame from base 1. V and J are truncated by 4 bases and 1 base respectively, leaving an intervening sequence of 10 bases. For CDR1 and CDR2, the germline V gene (reference sequence) lists LGHDT and YNNKEL. The sequence came from a woman of 80 years or more with acute or convalescent COVID-19. The material sequenced was peripheral blood. Recombination linked TRBV3-1 (or the pseudogene TRBV3-2) to TRBJ1-1, with TRBD1 as a weak D call on 6 bases. CDR3 sequence: CASSPQTGNTEAFF. Here is the DNA: TGTGCCAGCAGCCCACAGACAGGGAACACTGAAGCTTTCTTT.